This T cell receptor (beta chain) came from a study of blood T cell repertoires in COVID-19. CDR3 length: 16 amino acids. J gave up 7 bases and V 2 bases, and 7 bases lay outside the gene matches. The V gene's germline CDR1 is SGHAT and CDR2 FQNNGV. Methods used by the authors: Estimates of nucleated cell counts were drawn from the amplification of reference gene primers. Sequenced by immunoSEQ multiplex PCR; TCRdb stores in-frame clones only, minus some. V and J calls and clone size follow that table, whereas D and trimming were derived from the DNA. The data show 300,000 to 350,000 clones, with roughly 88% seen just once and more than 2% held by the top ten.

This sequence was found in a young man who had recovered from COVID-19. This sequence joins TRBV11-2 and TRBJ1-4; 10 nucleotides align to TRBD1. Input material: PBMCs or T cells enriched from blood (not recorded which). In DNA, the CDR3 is TGTGCCAGCAGCTTAACCATGACAGGGGGCGGTGAAAAACTGTTTTTT. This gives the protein CASSLTMTGGGEKLFF.